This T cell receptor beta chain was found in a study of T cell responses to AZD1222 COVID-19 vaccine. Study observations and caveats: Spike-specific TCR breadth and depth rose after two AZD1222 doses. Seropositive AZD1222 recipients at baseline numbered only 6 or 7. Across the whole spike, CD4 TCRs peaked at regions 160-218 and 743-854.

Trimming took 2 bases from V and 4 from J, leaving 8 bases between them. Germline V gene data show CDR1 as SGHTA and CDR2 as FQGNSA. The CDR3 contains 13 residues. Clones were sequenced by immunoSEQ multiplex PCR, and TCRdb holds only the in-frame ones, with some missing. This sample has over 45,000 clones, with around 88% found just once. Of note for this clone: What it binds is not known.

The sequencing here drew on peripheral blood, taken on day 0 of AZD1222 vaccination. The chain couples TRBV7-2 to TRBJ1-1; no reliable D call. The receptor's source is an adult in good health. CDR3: CASSLTEGTEAFF. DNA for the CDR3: TGTGCCAGCAGCTTAACAGAAGGCACTGAAGCTTTCTTT.